These T cell receptor beta chains were read from a single sample in a study of vaccination and CD4 T cells after COVID-19. MiXCR, run by TCRdb on the PCR reads, gives a single entry per CDR3 protein. The data contain 6,600 or so distinct CDR3 sequences, 40% to 50% of them singletons. Their cognate antigens are unknown. Input material: CD4+ T cells from blood, cultured in vitro. Every receptor here comes from a human donor who had recovered from COVID-19. Both conserved end residues are part of each CDR3. The D gene is left open where the match is weak. Size is stated for part of the rows, as once, few or many counts, or as a class when the clone is expanded.

.	TRBV4-2	TRBD1	TRBJ2-5	CASSQGTAKETQYF	TGTGCCAGCAGCCAGGGGACAGCGAAAGAGACCCAGTACTTC
.	TRBV7-9	.	TRBJ1-5	CASSLTGLYQPQHF	TGTGCCAGCAGCCTTACAGGGTTATATCAGCCCCAGCATTTT
once	TRBV2	TRBD1	TRBJ1-6	CASRRTGQENSPLHF	TGTGCCAGCAGAAGGACGGGACAGGAAAATTCACCCCTCCACTTT
.	TRBV11-2	.	TRBJ1-5	CASSLVWVNQPQHF	TGTGCCAGCAGCTTAGTGTGGGTGAATCAGCCCCAGCATTTT
.	TRBV2	TRBD2	TRBJ2-3	CASRDSGGENTQYF	TGTGCCAGCAGGGATAGCGGGGGGGAAAATACGCAGTATTTT
few	TRBV25-1	.	TRBJ2-3	CASSEYGLVWF	TGTGCCAGCAGTGAATATGGACTTGTCTGGTTT
.	TRBV2	TRBD2	TRBJ2-1	CASSVTSGAVEQFF	TGTGCCAGCAGTGTGACTAGCGGGGCGGTTGAGCAGTTCTTC
large	TRBV5-4	.	TRBJ2-3	CASTEGGSSTDTQYF	TGTGCCAGCACCGAGGGGGGGTCGAGCACAGATACGCAGTATTTT
few	TRBV5-4	.	TRBJ2-5	CASSQPHLAEETQYF	TGTGCTAGCAGCCAGCCTCATCTAGCTGAAGAGACCCAGTACTTC
.	TRBV19	.	TRBJ1-2	CASSIRRGGAGYTF	TGTGCCAGTAGTATTAGGAGGGGTGGGGCTGGCTACACCTTC
few	TRBV9	.	TRBJ1-5	CASSVEGHQPQHF	TGTGCCAGCAGCGTAGAGGGTCATCAGCCCCAGCATTTT
few	TRBV15	.	TRBJ2-2	CATSRDGGGTNTGELFF	TGTGCCACCAGCAGAGATGGCGGCGGGACTAACACCGGGGAGCTGTTTTTT
.	TRBV2	TRBD1	TRBJ2-7	CASRRQGTAYEQYF	TGTGCCAGCAGACGACAGGGGACAGCCTACGAGCAGTACTTC
.	TRBV27	TRBD1	TRBJ2-5	CASSSTTGGGETQYF	TGTGCCAGCAGTTCTACGACAGGGGGTGGGGAGACCCAGTACTTC
few	TRBV15	TRBD2	TRBJ2-5	CATSRAWGGPQETQYF	TGTGCCACCAGCAGAGCTTGGGGAGGGCCCCAAGAGACCCAGTACTTC
.	TRBV21-1	.	TRBJ1-2	CASSSPSPGQGCSGYTF	TGTGCCAGCAGCAGCCCCTCCCCGGGACAGGGTTGCTCTGGCTACACCTTC
.	TRBV6-5	TRBD2	TRBJ2-7	CASSLGLAGEQYF	TGTGCCAGCAGTTTAGGACTAGCTGGAGAGCAGTACTTC
.	TRBV27	.	TRBJ2-7	CASSRGQGTYEQYF	TGTGCCAGCTCCCGGGGGCAGGGGACCTACGAGCAGTACTTC
.	TRBV7-2	TRBD2	TRBJ2-1	CASSLGLADYNEQFF	TGTGCCAGCAGCTTAGGTCTAGCGGATTACAATGAGCAGTTCTTC
few	TRBV5-4	.	TRBJ2-5	CASSLTSTQETQYF	TGTGCCAGCAGCTTAACTAGCACCCAAGAGACCCAGTACTTC
.	TRBV6-2/TRBV6-3	.	TRBJ1-2	CASKTRRTSYGYTF	TGTGCCAGCAAGACGAGAAGGACCTCCTATGGCTACACCTTC
.	TRBV20-1	TRBD2	TRBJ2-1	CSASVLAGGKAPPYNEQFF	TGCAGTGCTAGCGTGTTAGCGGGAGGTAAAGCCCCCCCCTACAATGAGCAGTTCTTC